The 16 T cell receptor beta chains in this list originate from one sample, sequenced in a study of post-analysis software for immune sequencing data. Findings and caveats of the study: Patients carried several TRBV segments more frequently than controls did, and TRBV5-6, TRBV5-1 and TRBV20-1 were among them.

Their antigens remain unidentified. Tagging with unique molecular identifiers was a feature of the TCR beta cDNA libraries. TCRdb fed the PCR reads into MiXCR, producing one record per CDR3 protein. Among fewer than 850,000 distinct CDR3 sequences, under 60% were seen once, and the ten largest hold just under 5%. Sequencing was performed on blood. All receptors come from a girl aged 5 to 17 with multiple sclerosis.

This chain uses TRBV5-1 with TRBJ2-1, with D perhaps being TRBD1 or TRBD2 (5 bases each). Trimming shortened V by 0 bases and J by 12 bases, and 13 bases separated the two germline ends. Germline values: CDR1 SGHRS, CDR2 YFSETQ. This CDR3 contains 13 residues. CDR3 nucleotides: TGCGCCAGCAGCTTGGGGGGGTTCGGTGGGCAGTTCTTC. Translating gives CASSLGGFGGQFF.

This clonotype was seen only a few times. The V and J genes are TRBV10-3 and TRBJ2-7; TRBD1 matches 9 bases. Trimming took 3 bases from V and 0 from J; bases not matched to a gene: 3. The CDR3 contains 15 residues. In germline, CDR1 is ENHRY, CDR2 SYGVKD. This CDR3 is CAISEPGQGSYEQYF. CDR3 in DNA: TGTGCCATCAGTGAACCGGGACAGGGCTCCTACGAGCAGTACTTC.

V and J are TRBV7-8 and TRBJ1-2, with D perhaps TRBD1 (5 bases). Germline CDR1 SGHVS, CDR2 FQNEAQ. The CDR3 consists of 15 residues. The V gene lost 4 bases and the J gene lost 0 bases, with 12 bases spanning the gap. The chain's CDR3 is CASSSLGGANYGYTF. The CDR3 coding sequence is TGTGCCAGCAGCTCCCTGGGGGGAGCTAACTATGGCTACACCTTC.

The chain is built from TRBV12-3 or TRBV12-4 and TRBJ1-1, with 7 positions matching TRBD1. The CDR3 runs 15 residues. Losses at the gene ends were 2 bases for V and 4 bases for J; bases not matched to a gene: 7. In nucleotides, the CDR3 is TGTGCCAGCAGTTTATCCCCAGGGGGGGCCACTGAAGCTTTCTTT. Translation: CASSLSPGGATEAFF.

V usage is TRBV6-1 and J usage is TRBJ1-2; D is unclear. The germline V and J ends were trimmed by 6 bases and 3 bases, with 11 bases remaining between them. CDR1 and CDR2 from the germline V gene are MNHNS and SASEGT. This CDR3 spans 13 amino acids. The CDR3 DNA is TGTGCCAGCAGCAGAGACAACTACTATGGCTACACCTTC. Its protein product is CASSRDNYYGYTF.

Only one count was recorded for this clonotype. The chain is built from TRBV4-3 and TRBJ2-1; D gene ambiguous. The end of the DNA is better explained by TRBJ2-7, so the J call may be wrong. Germline V gene sequence: CDR1 LGHNA, CDR2 YSLEER. This CDR3 is 16 amino acids long. CDR3 bases: TGCGCCAGCAGCCAAGATATTCCGGGCCTCTACAATGAGCAGTACTTC. Its protein is CASSQDIPGLYNEQYF.

Worth noting for this clonotype: A much larger clonotype is one base distant, so this may be a read error. The chain uses TRBV20-1 and TRBJ2-7; the match to TRBD2 covers 7 bases. J lost 7 bases, V lost 3 bases, and 12 bases had no gene match. The CDR3 covers 14 residues. Germline CDR1 DFQATT, CDR2 SNEGSKA (reference sequence). CDR3 residues: CSARGGSSYNEQYF. The CDR3 bases are TGCAGTGCTAGGGGCGGGAGCTCCTACAATGAGCAGTACTTC.

The rearrangement uses TRBV9 and TRBJ2-3; a weak D match, TRBD1 (5 bases). Germline CDR1 reads SGDLS; CDR2 reads YYNGEE. The CDR3 length is 13 residues. Trimming left V 3 bases short and J 6 bases short, with 11 bases between. The CDR3 region has the DNA TGTGCCAGCAGCGAGTCTCCAGGGGATACGCAGTATTTT. The encoded protein is CASSESPGDTQYF.

This clonotype was found a few times. The chain links TRBV7-6 to TRBJ2-7, with 9 bases fitting TRBD1. The CDR3 has 15 amino acids. Trimming took 5 bases from V and 6 from J; bases not matched to a gene: 11. Germline V gene lookup returns CDR1 SGHVS and CDR2 FNYEAQ. The CDR3 DNA sequence: TGTGCCAGCAGCCCGGGGGACAGGGTTCCTAGCGAGCAGTACTTC. Residues: CASSPGDRVPSEQYF.

This chain joins TRBV5-5 and TRBJ1-1; possibly TRBD1 for D (5 bases). Germline V gives CDR1 SGHKS, CDR2 YYEKEE (reference sequence). The CDR3 consists of 13 residues. V was cut by 7 bases and J by 5 bases, with 15 bases left in between. The CDR3 DNA is TGTGCCAGCGATAGGGGCGGGAATACTGAAGCTTTCTTT. Protein product: CASDRGGNTEAFF. The entire variable domain, with the rest obtained from reference TRBV5-5 and TRBJ1-1, is as follows: DAGVTQSPTHLIKTRGQQVTLRCSPISGHKSVSWYQQVLGQGPQFIFQYYEKEERGRGNFPDRFSARQFPNYSSELNVNALLLGDSALYLCASDRGGNTEAFFGQGTRLTVV.

There are a few counts of this clonotype. J is TRBJ2-4 and V is TRBV6-1; possible D gene TRBD2, 6 bases. V lost 0 bases to trimming and J lost 7 bases, with 13 bases between them. The CDR3 length is 15 residues. Germline V lookup: CDR1 MNHNS, CDR2 SASEGT. CDR3 DNA: TGTGCCAGCAGTGAAGCGGGGGACTTCGACAACATTCAGTACTTC. This encodes CASSEAGDFDNIQYF.

The chain employs TRBV13 and TRBJ2-7; D gene uncertain. The V gene's germline CDR1 is PRHDT and CDR2 FYEKMQ (reference sequence). V was shortened by 5 bases and J by 5 bases, with 13 bases between the two germline ends. This CDR3 has 13 residues. The CDR3 here is CASSDTAVDEQYF. The DNA of the CDR3 is TGTGCCAGCAGCGACACGGCGGTCGACGAGCAGTACTTC.

This clonotype was observed a single time. The V gene is TRBV9, the J gene TRBJ2-5; D gene uncertain. V was trimmed by 7 bases and J by 11 bases, leaving 18 bases between them. This CDR3 contains 12 residues. Germline V lookup: CDR1 SGDLS, CDR2 YYNGEE. DNA for the CDR3: TGTGCCAGCGGAAAGGGCTACAATGAGCAGTACTTC. Its protein is CASGKGYNEQYF. Based on the CDR3 plus reference TRBV9 and TRBJ2-5, the full variable domain is DSGVTQTPKHLITATGQRVTLRCSPRSGDLSVYWYQQSLDQGLQFLIQYYNGEERAKGNILERFSAQQFPDLHSELNLSSLELGDSALYFCASGKGYNEQYFGPGTRLLVL.

The chain recombines TRBV28 with TRBJ1-5; TRBD1 is a possible D gene (5 bases). There are 17 residues in the CDR3. Looked up from germline, CDR1 is MDHEN and CDR2 is SYDVKM. The V and J ends lost 1 base and 9 bases respectively, with 22 bases between them. Here the CDR3 DNA reads TGTGCCAGCAGTTTATTGAATTTTGGCGGGACGGTACGGCCCCAGCATTTT. Its protein product is CASSLLNFGGTVRPQHF.

Concerning this clonotype: One junction end does not reproduce the germline sequence, and a read error may be involved. DNA of the CDR3: TGTGCCATCAGTGAGTCTATGGACTATGGCAACACCTTC. Translated, it gives CAISESMDYGNTF. The V gene is TRBV10-3, the J gene TRBJ1-2; D gene ambiguous. Germline assignment: CDR1 ENHRY and CDR2 SYGVKD. The CDR3 length is 13 residues.

This clonotype was seen repeatedly, ten times or more. The rearrangement joins TRBV10-3 to TRBJ2-7; possibly TRBD2 for D (6 bases). V was cut by 0 bases and J by 3 bases, with 9 bases left in between. From germline, CDR1 is ENHRY and CDR2 SYGVKD. CDR3 size: 14 residues. CDR3 DNA: TGTGCCATCAGTGAGTCTCTAGCGAACTACGAGCAGTACTTC. Protein: CAISESLANYEQYF.